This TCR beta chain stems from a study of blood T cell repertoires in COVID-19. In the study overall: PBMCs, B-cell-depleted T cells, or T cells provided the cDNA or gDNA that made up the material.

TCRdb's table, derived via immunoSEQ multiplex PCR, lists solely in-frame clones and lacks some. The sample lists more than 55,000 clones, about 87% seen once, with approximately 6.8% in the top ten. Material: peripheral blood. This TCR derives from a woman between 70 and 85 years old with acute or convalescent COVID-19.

The CDR3 nucleotides read TGTGCCAGCAGTTACTGGGCGAGTGAAAAACTGTTTTTT. This gives the protein CASSYWASEKLFF. This chain links TRBV12-3 or TRBV12-4 with TRBJ1-4; D uncertain. This CDR3 has 13 amino acids. Trimming cost V 4 bases and J 7 bases, with 10 bases left between them.